The sequence of this TCR beta chain was determined in a study of T cell responses to AZD1222 COVID-19 vaccine. Study findings and constraints: Only 5 or 6 AZD1222 recipients were seropositive at baseline. Receipt of two AZD1222 doses was followed by a rise in Spike-specific TCR breadth and depth. Females made up more of the donors, who were largely white British, and clonal diversity may have come out too low. After the peak T cell response, and only then, were repertoires sampled.

The data were produced by immunoSEQ multiplex PCR, yet TCRdb's version contains in-frame clones alone and is incomplete. The sample lists around 80,000 clones, about 88% seen once, with 11% in the top ten. In regard to this clone: Its antigen is as yet unknown.

V was cut by 0 bases and J by 5 bases, with 5 bases left in between. The CDR3 spans 13 residues. The source was peripheral blood, collected on day 0 of AZD1222 vaccination. The receptor's source is an adult in good health. The chain carries TRBV12-3 or TRBV12-4 and TRBJ1-5; no reliable D call. The CDR3 loop is CASSLAQYQPQHF. CDR3 sequence (DNA): TGTGCCAGCAGTTTAGCCCAATATCAGCCCCAGCATTTT.